This T cell receptor beta chain was identified during a study of T-cell reconstitution after alpha-beta-depleted transplantation in children. Overall study findings and caveats: About two months after transplant, alpha-beta T cells reportedly came from several hundred expanded graft clones. At the one-year point after transplant, T-cell counts and TCRbeta diversity were found to come mostly from T cells that had been newly produced.

A library of TCRbeta sequences, prepared with unique molecular identifiers, was generated. TCRdb reprocessed the PCR reads via MiXCR and lists one record per CDR3 protein. Of about a million distinct CDR3 sequences in the sample, about 29% are singletons; the top ten hold about 28%. Comments on this clonotype: What it binds is unknown.

This CDR3 comprises 18 residues. Trimming removed 3 bases from V and 3 bases from J; junction bases left unmatched: 12. Looked up from germline, CDR1 is DFQATT and CDR2 is SNEGSKA (reference sequence). Sequences were derived from PBMCs, mostly from graft donor cells, sampled 360 days after TCRalphabeta/CD19-depleted stem cell transplant. The receptor comes from a boy less than two years old who had a stem cell transplant for SCID, so the T cells may come from the graft donor. The V gene is TRBV20-1, the J gene TRBJ2-5; 14 bases are shared with TRBD2. Here the CDR3 DNA reads TGCAGTGCTAGCGCGTACGGGACTAGCGGGGGAGATAAAGAGACCCAGTACTTC. It encodes CSASAYGTSGGDKETQYF.